The 24 T cell receptor beta chains presented below share a single source sample, sequenced in a study of T-cell reconstitution after alpha-beta-depleted transplantation in children. Unique molecular identifiers were used to barcode this TCRbeta library. TCRdb re-called the PCR reads through MiXCR, storing one row per CDR3 protein. The sample holds 150,000 to 250,000 distinct CDR3 sequences, about 6% seen once. Sequenced material: PBMCs, taken before TCRalphabeta/CD19-depleted stem cell transplant. The receptors originated from a girl under three years old with combined immunodeficiency, due to receive a stem cell transplant.

This clonotype was seen ten or more times. The chain combines TRBV20-1 with TRBJ2-7, with 8 nucleotides matching TRBD1. The CDR3 contains 14 residues. Germline V gene data show CDR1 as DFQATT and CDR2 as SNEGSKA (reference sequence). The junction had 4 bases not matched to a gene; V was cut back by 1 base and J by 2 bases. The CDR3 spells CSARADRGTYEQYF. CDR3 nucleotides: TGCAGTGCTAGAGCCGACAGGGGAACCTACGAGCAGTACTTC.

This clonotype was detected once. V usage is TRBV28 and J usage is TRBJ2-7; no clear D gene. The length of the CDR3 is 15 residues. CDR1 and CDR2 (germline): MDHEN, SYDVKM. Between the trimmed V and J ends, which lost 4 bases and 2 bases, there was a span of 15 bases. The chain's CDR3 is CASSSSGGPTYEQYF. CDR3 in DNA: TGTGCCAGCAGTTCAAGTGGTGGACCAACCTACGAGCAGTACTTC.

This clonotype was counted many times. This chain links TRBV2 with TRBJ2-1, with 11 bases that match TRBD2. CDR1 and CDR2 (germline): SNHLY, FYNNEI. This CDR3 is built from 17 residues. Trimming cost V 2 bases and J 6 bases; bases outside gene matches: 9. This CDR3 is CASSELLGTSGVNEQFF. The CDR3 DNA sequence: TGTGCCAGCAGTGAACTTCTCGGGACTAGCGGAGTCAATGAGCAGTTCTTC.

This clonotype was seen ten or more times. V gene TRBV5-6 combines with J gene TRBJ1-4, with D possibly being TRBD1 (6 bases). The CDR3 contains 16 residues. Germline values: CDR1 SGHDT, CDR2 YYEEEE. V lost 5 bases and J 1 base, leaving 15 bases between the germline ends. The CDR3 coding sequence is TGTGCCAGCAGACGGACCCCAGGGGAAACTAATGAAAAACTGTTTTTT. This gives the protein CASRRTPGETNEKLFF.

This clonotype was observed a handful of times. The rearrangement joins TRBV4-2 to TRBJ2-3; D gene unclear. The CDR3 covers 15 residues. Trimming stripped 3 bases from V and 2 bases from J, with 12 bases between. Per the germline V gene, CDR1 is LGHNA and CDR2 is YNFKEQ. Here the CDR3 DNA reads TGTGCCAGCAGCCAGAGTTTCGCCCTCACAGATACGCAGTATTTT. Protein product: CASSQSFALTDTQYF.

This clonotype occurred many times. V is TRBV4-1 and J is TRBJ2-1, with 12 positions matching TRBD2. Trimming cost V 8 bases and J 4 bases; bases outside gene matches: 3. The V gene's germline CDR1 is MGHRA and CDR2 YSYEKL. The CDR3 has 14 amino acids. The CDR3 DNA sequence: TGCGCCAGCGGCGGGACTAGCGGGTACAATGAGCAGTTCTTC. Translation gives CASGGTSGYNEQFF.

This clonotype was counted at least ten times. The rearrangement links TRBV5-1 to TRBJ2-6; D possibly corresponds to TRBD1 (6 bases). This CDR3 is built from 19 residues. Per the germline V gene, CDR1 is SGHRS and CDR2 is YFSETQ. The V end was cut by 4 bases, the J end by 0 bases, with 20 bases between. The CDR3 spells CASSTLWTALNSGANVLTF. The CDR3 DNA sequence: TGCGCCAGCAGCACTCTTTGGACAGCCTTAAACTCTGGGGCCAACGTCCTGACTTTC.

This clonotype was detected ten times or more. This chain connects TRBV29-1 to TRBJ2-7; 7 bases agree with TRBD1. This CDR3 is built from 13 residues. From germline, CDR1 is SQVTM and CDR2 ANQGSEA. Germline trimming cut 7 bases from V and 2 bases from J; bases unmatched to any gene: 8. The CDR3 loop reads CSATGQKPYEQYF. In DNA, the CDR3 is TGCAGCGCAACGGGACAGAAACCCTACGAGCAGTACTTC.

This clonotype was observed at least ten times. The chain carries TRBV14 and TRBJ2-2; no clear D gene. The CDR3 sequence is 14 residues long. The germline CDR1 and CDR2 sequences are SGHDN and FVKESK. V lost 4 bases to trimming and J lost 11 bases, with 17 bases between them. CDR3 sequence (DNA): TGTGCCAGCAGCCGGAAAGCGTACCAGGCCGAGCTGTTTTTT. It codes for CASSRKAYQAELFF.

Ten or more counts support this clonotype. V gene TRBV7-9 combines with J gene TRBJ1-3; D call uncertain. The CDR3 loop spans 15 amino acids. V dropped 1 base and J dropped 0 bases, with 7 bases sitting between them. CDR1 SEHNR and CDR2 FQNEAQ come from the germline V gene (reference sequence). CDR3 nucleotide sequence: TGTGCCAGCAGCTTAGACGGACTCTCTGGAAACACCATATATTTT. It encodes CASSLDGLSGNTIYF. The whole variable domain, filled in from reference TRBV7-9 and TRBJ1-3, reads DTGVSQNPRHKITKRGQNVTFRCDPISEHNRLYWYRQTLGQGPEFLTYFQNEAQLEKSRLLSDRFSAERPKGSFSTLEIQRTEQGDSAMYLCASSLDGLSGNTIYFGEGSWLTVV.

This clonotype showed up just a few times. V gene TRBV6-5 combines with J gene TRBJ1-1; no firm D call. V was trimmed by 2 bases and J by 2 bases, leaving 9 bases between them. The germline V gene has CDR1 MNHEY and CDR2 SVGAGI. This CDR3 has 14 amino acids. The CDR3 DNA reads TGTGCCAGCAGTTACGGTTTTACCAACACTGAAGCTTTCTTT. The encoded protein is CASSYGFTNTEAFF.

This clonotype showed up many times. The rearrangement joins TRBV9 to TRBJ2-3; D is unclear. This CDR3 spans 15 amino acids. Trimming shortened V by 0 bases and J by 2 bases, and 10 bases separated the two germline ends. Germline CDR1 and CDR2: SGDLS and YYNGEE. The CDR3 coding sequence is TGTGCCAGCAGCGTAGTCGAGGACCCCACAGATACGCAGTATTTT. It codes for CASSVVEDPTDTQYF.

On this clonotype: One base away lies a much larger clone, so this may be a sequencing read error. The genes are TRBV12-3 or TRBV12-4 and TRBJ2-3; D unresolved. The CDR3 has 16 amino acids. The DNA for the CDR3 is TGTGCCAGCAGTTTTCACAGCCCGAGGCGCCCAGATGCGCAGTATTTT. Its protein is CASSFHSPRRPDAQYF.

A few counts support this clonotype. The chain has TRBV29-1 and TRBJ2-1, with 10 positions matching TRBD2. The CDR3 covers 15 residues. The germline CDR1 and CDR2 sequences are SQVTM and ANQGSEA. V lost 3 bases to trimming and J lost 4 bases; unmatched junction nucleotides: 6. CDR3 sequence (DNA): TGCAGCGTTGATCTAGCGGGGGCAATATACAATGAGCAGTTCTTC. Its translation: CSVDLAGAIYNEQFF.

This clonotype was detected ten times or more. This chain joins TRBV7-2 and TRBJ2-3; TRBD2 agrees at 10 bases. J lost 2 bases, V lost 6 bases, and 14 bases had no gene match. Per germline, CDR1 SGHTA and CDR2 FQGNSA. This CDR3 contains 18 residues. CDR3 sequence: CASRLRASGSPNTDTQYF. CDR3 in DNA: TGTGCCAGCAGACTTAGGGCTAGCGGGAGCCCTAACACAGATACGCAGTATTTT.

The sample holds many counts of this clonotype. This chain joins TRBV12-3 or TRBV12-4 and TRBJ2-5; tentative D call: TRBD1 (5 bases). V lost 7 bases and J lost 7, with 16 bases in between. This CDR3 region has 13 residues. The CDR3 sequence is CASTLGEPGTQYF. The CDR3 DNA reads as TGTGCCAGCACGTTAGGGGAACCCGGGACCCAGTACTTC.

This clonotype was seen repeatedly, ten times or more. The chain links TRBV7-8 to TRBJ1-1, with 8 bases identical to TRBD1. Germline CDR1 and CDR2: SGHVS and FQNEAQ. This CDR3 has 15 amino acids. V was clipped by 5 bases and J by 2 bases; unmatched bases: 7. CDR3 region: CASSPMGQANTEAFF. The CDR3 DNA is TGTGCCAGCAGCCCGATGGGACAGGCTAACACTGAAGCTTTCTTT.

In nucleotides, the CDR3 is TGTGCCAGTACCCCTAAAGGGTGGAGCTCCTACAATGAGCAGTTCTTC. Protein: CASTPKGWSSYNEQFF. This sequence joins TRBV19 and TRBJ2-1; unclear D gene. From germline, CDR1 is LNHDA and CDR2 SQIVND (reference sequence). The CDR3 consists of 16 residues. Trimming shortened V by 7 bases and J by 0 bases, and 16 bases separated the two germline ends. The variable domain in full, with the rest retrieved from reference TRBV19 and TRBJ2-1, is DGGITQSPKYLFRKEGQNVTLSCEQNLNHDAMYWYRQDPGQGLRLIYYSQIVNDFQKGDIAEGYSVSREKKESFPLTVTSAQKNPTAFYLCASTPKGWSSYNEQFFGPGTRLTVL.

This clonotype was observed at least ten times. CDR3 sequence reads: CASSASGGRELFF. CDR3 bases: TGTGCCAGCAGTGCATCTGGCGGGAGGGAGCTGTTTTTT. V gene TRBV12-3 or TRBV12-4 combines with J gene TRBJ2-2; weak D call: TRBD2 (6 bases). V was cut by 5 bases and J by 9 bases, with 13 bases left in between. CDR3 size: 13 residues.

There are many counts of this clonotype. The chain combines TRBV20-1 with TRBJ2-3; a weak D match, TRBD2 (5 bases). The length of the CDR3 is 13 residues. Trimming removed 0 bases from V and 4 bases from J, with 8 bases in between. Germline assignment: CDR1 DFQATT and CDR2 SNEGSKA (reference sequence). The CDR3 DNA is TGCAGTGCTAGAGACGCGGGCCCAGATACGCAGTATTTT. Translated, it gives CSARDAGPDTQYF.

This clonotype was counted at least ten times. V gene TRBV28 combines with J gene TRBJ2-4; perhaps TRBD1 as D (6 bases). Germline V gives CDR1 MDHEN, CDR2 SYDVKM. The CDR3 is made up of 15 amino acids. The germline V and J ends were trimmed by 5 bases and 2 bases, with 13 bases remaining between them. CDR3 nucleotide sequence: TGTGCCAGCAGTCAGACACAGGGATCCAAAAACATTCAGTACTTC. The encoded protein is CASSQTQGSKNIQYF.

This clonotype has a count of ten or more. The chain employs TRBV5-1 and TRBJ2-3; either TRBD1 or TRBD2 may supply D (5 bases each). The CDR3 consists of 12 residues. The V end was cut by 5 bases, the J end by 7 bases, with 11 bases between. Germline assignment: CDR1 SGHRS and CDR2 YFSETQ. CDR3 nucleotides: TGCGCCAGCAGTGGGGGAGTAAATACGCAGTATTTT. As protein: CASSGGVNTQYF.

This clonotype was seen repeatedly, ten times or more. The genes are TRBV2 and TRBJ2-2, with D possibly matching TRBD2 (5 bases). Trimming stripped 4 bases from V and 6 bases from J, with 18 bases between. This CDR3 has 16 residues. Germline CDR1 reads SNHLY; CDR2 reads FYNNEI. CDR3 residues: CASSVLARGIPGELFF. The CDR3 region has the DNA TGTGCCAGCAGTGTTTTGGCAAGAGGGATCCCCGGGGAGCTGTTTTTT.

The chain is built from TRBV6-1 and TRBJ1-1; 8 nucleotides line up with TRBD1. The CDR3 loop spans 14 amino acids. With 6 bases clipped from V and 2 bases from J, the junction kept 5 bases outside the gene matches. Per germline, CDR1 MNHNS and CDR2 SASEGT. The CDR3 DNA sequence: TGTGCCAGCAGAATCGGACAGGGAAACACTGAAGCTTTCTTT. Residues: CASRIGQGNTEAFF.